Presented here are 21 T cell receptor beta chains from one specimen sequenced in a study of CD8+ T cells in alopecia areata. Investigators isolated RNA and reverse transcribed it into cDNA to act as the sequencing template. Clones were sequenced by immunoSEQ multiplex PCR, and TCRdb holds only the in-frame ones, with some missing. The data hold 60,000 to 65,000 clones, with around 44% observed a single time. The source material was NKG2D-low CD8+ T cells sorted from blood. The receptors derive from a human donor with alopecia areata.

This chain connects TRBV6-5 to TRBJ2-1; the D gene could be TRBD1 or TRBD2 (5 bases each). The CDR3 spans 14 residues. Trimming removed 6 bases at V and 7 bases at J, with 16 bases between. In germline, CDR1 is MNHEY, CDR2 SVGAGI. CDR3 amino acids: CASSRDGLGNEQFF. The CDR3 DNA is TGTGCCAGCAGCCGGGACGGCTTGGGGAATGAGCAGTTCTTC.

V and J are TRBV7-9 and TRBJ2-7; D call uncertain. Germline CDR1 SEHNR, CDR2 FQNEAQ (reference sequence). This CDR3 region has 15 residues. V gave up 1 base and J gave up 0 bases, with 10 bases separating them. The CDR3 protein is CASSLGGGSSYEQYF. As DNA, the CDR3 is TGTGCCAGCAGCTTAGGGGGTGGTTCCTCCTACGAGCAGTACTTC.

The V gene is TRBV5-1, the J gene TRBJ2-1; D uncertain. Trimming left V 4 bases short and J 8 bases short, with 13 bases between. CDR3 length: 13 residues. The germline V gene encodes CDR1 SGHRS and CDR2 YFSETQ. The CDR3 DNA follows: TGCGCCAGCAGCCTACTCCCAAAAGATGAGCAGTTCTTC. Its protein product is CASSLLPKDEQFF.

This clone was counted a few times. The chain employs TRBV29-1 and TRBJ1-1; no clear D. The CDR3 spans 12 residues. Germline CDR1 SQVTM, CDR2 ANQGSEA. V gave up 7 bases and J gave up 3 bases, with 12 bases separating them. In DNA form, the CDR3 reads TGCAGCGCCACGCTACGGGACACTGAAGCTTTCTTT. This encodes CSATLRDTEAFF. Full variable domain (outside the CDR3, taken from reference TRBV29-1 and TRBJ1-1): SAVISQKPSRDICQRGTSLTIQCQVDSQVTMMFWYRQQPGQSLTLIATANQGSEATYESGFVIDKFPISRPNLTFSTLTVSNMSPEDSSIYLCSATLRDTEAFFGQGTRLTVV.

The J gene is TRBJ2-3, the V gene TRBV9, with D maybe TRBD1 (6 bases). V lost 4 bases and J 8 bases, leaving 17 bases between the germline ends. Per the germline V gene, CDR1 is SGDLS and CDR2 is YYNGEE. The CDR3 has 14 amino acids. CDR3 sequence (DNA): TGTGCCAGCAGCCCGCGGACAGAATTAGGTACGCAGTATTTT. Its translation is CASSPRTELGTQYF.

V gene TRBV2 combines with J gene TRBJ2-3; possibly TRBD1 for D (7 bases). V shed 11 bases and J shed 0 bases, with 18 bases lying between them. Germline CDR1 is SNHLY and CDR2 is FYNNEI. The CDR3 has 15 amino acids. CDR3 bases: TGTGCCGGAGGGGGCAGAACGACTAGCACAGATACGCAGTATTTT. It is translated as CAGGGRTTSTDTQYF.

The chain joins TRBV7-9 to TRBJ2-1; D ambiguous. V lost 6 bases, J lost 5 bases, and 11 bases lay in between. From germline, CDR1 is SEHNR and CDR2 FQNEAQ (reference sequence). The CDR3 runs 13 residues. This CDR3 is CASSSWADNEQFF. The CDR3 DNA reads as TGTGCCAGCAGTTCATGGGCAGACAATGAGCAGTTCTTC. Together with reference TRBV7-9 and TRBJ2-1, the CDR3 gives the full variable domain: DTGVSQNPRHKITKRGQNVTFRCDPISEHNRLYWYRQTLGQGPEFLTYFQNEAQLEKSRLLSDRFSAERPKGSFSTLEIQRTEQGDSAMYLCASSSWADNEQFFGPGTRLTVL.

V usage is TRBV7-2 and J usage is TRBJ2-6, with D uncertain. Per germline, CDR1 SGHTA and CDR2 FQGNSA. Trimming pared 1 base from V and 0 bases from J, leaving 16 bases between. CDR3 length equals 19 residues. CDR3 in DNA: TGTGCCAGCAGCTTAGAGTTGGCCAGCCTTCACTCTGGGGCCAACGTCCTGACTTTC. This translates into CASSLELASLHSGANVLTF.

This clone showed up just a few times. The chain couples TRBV19 to TRBJ1-1; unclear D gene. V lost 4 bases to trimming and J lost 5 bases, with 8 bases between them. The CDR3 is 12 amino acids. CDR1 and CDR2 (germline): LNHDA, SQIVND (reference sequence). The DNA for the CDR3 is TGTGCCAGTAGTACCTCTGTAACTGAAGCTTTCTTT. This translates into CASSTSVTEAFF.

In nucleotides, the CDR3 is TGTGCCAGCAGTGGGACACAGCCCCAAGAGACCCAGTACTTC. This gives the protein CASSGTQPQETQYF. The chain has TRBV2 and TRBJ2-5; tentatively, D is TRBD1 (5 bases). Germline values: CDR1 SNHLY, CDR2 FYNNEI. This CDR3 spans 14 amino acids. V lost 4 bases and J 1 base, leaving 10 bases between the germline ends.

The J gene is TRBJ2-2, the V gene TRBV29-1; no clear D gene. Deletions cut 6 bases from V and 4 bases from J, with 6 bases between. The germline V gene has CDR1 SQVTM and CDR2 ANQGSEA. The CDR3 is made up of 11 amino acids. The CDR3, as DNA: TGCAGCGTGCAGGTCACCGGGGAGCTGTTTTTT. Residues: CSVQVTGELFF.

This chain joins TRBV5-1 and TRBJ2-1; 8 positions agree with TRBD1. The CDR3 runs 14 residues. CDR1 is SGHRS, CDR2 YFSETQ, per germline. V lost 4 bases and J lost 8; bases outside the gene matches: 8. In DNA, the CDR3 is TGCGCCAGCAGCCGGACAGGGCCTTGGGATGAGCAGTTCTTC. Translated, it gives CASSRTGPWDEQFF.

The chain couples TRBV13 to TRBJ2-3; D is perhaps TRBD2 (6 bases). V was trimmed by 4 bases and J by 2 bases, leaving 22 bases between them. The CDR3 loop spans 18 amino acids. The V gene's germline CDR1 is PRHDT and CDR2 FYEKMQ (reference sequence). Here the CDR3 DNA reads TGTGCCAGCAGCTCAATGAATGAGGGAGGCCCCTACACAGATACGCAGTATTTT. This codes for CASSSMNEGGPYTDTQYF.

Here the CDR3 reads CASSLLSGWTPYEQYF. The CDR3 coding sequence is TGTGCCAGCAGCTTGCTCTCTGGTTGGACACCTTACGAGCAGTACTTC. The genes are TRBV5-6 and TRBJ2-7; a possible D gene is TRBD1 (5 bases). The CDR3 is 16 amino acids. Germline V lookup: CDR1 SGHDT, CDR2 YYEEEE. Trimming cost V 1 base and J 4 bases, with 18 bases left between them.

This rearrangement joins TRBV7-3 to TRBJ2-1; TRBD2 aligns across 7 bases. CDR1 and CDR2 from the germline V gene are SGHTA and FQGTGA. There are 15 residues in the CDR3. Trimming removed 4 bases from V and 3 bases from J; junction bases left unmatched: 6. CDR3 residues: CASSSPGGGYNEQFF. The CDR3, as DNA: TGTGCCAGCAGCTCCCCTGGCGGGGGCTACAATGAGCAGTTCTTC.

CDR3 DNA sequence: TGTGCCTGGAGTGTATTCTTCCGGGGACGGACTGAAGCTTTCTTT. This gives the protein CAWSVFFRGRTEAFF. The chain joins TRBV30 to TRBJ1-1, with D tentatively TRBD1 (5 bases). Per germline, CDR1 GTSNPN and CDR2 SVGIG (reference sequence). CDR3 length equals 15 residues. The V and J ends lost 0 bases and 5 bases respectively, with 16 bases between them.

This clone was seen more than once but under ten times. Compared with germline, one end of the junction differs, possibly owing to a read error. The chain uses TRBV7-2 and TRBJ2-3; a weak D match, TRBD1 (6 bases). The germline CDR1 and CDR2 sequences are SGHTA and FQGNSA. This CDR3 has 16 amino acids. The CDR3 bases are TGTGCCAGCAGTTTAGGACAGCGTCTTGGGACAGATACGCAGTATTTT. Residues: CASSLGQRLGTDTQYF.

This rearrangement joins TRBV29-1 to TRBJ2-7, with a tentative D call TRBD1 (6 bases). The CDR3 contains 12 residues. The germline CDR1 and CDR2 sequences are SQVTM and ANQGSEA. Trimming stripped 3 bases from V and 5 bases from J, with 11 bases between. CDR3 region: CSVDLGANEQYF. The CDR3, as DNA: TGCAGCGTTGATTTGGGGGCAAACGAGCAGTACTTC.

A few counts support this clone. The chain is built from TRBV29-1 and TRBJ2-2, with D uncertain. The CDR3 has 11 amino acids. The germline V and J ends were trimmed by 6 bases and 4 bases, with 6 bases remaining between them. Per the germline V gene, CDR1 is SQVTM and CDR2 is ANQGSEA. The CDR3 region is CSVRVTGELFF. The DNA of the CDR3 is TGCAGCGTGCGAGTCACCGGGGAGCTGTTTTTT.

The rearrangement links TRBV5-4 to TRBJ1-1; no reliable D call. The V gene lost 2 bases and the J gene lost 1 base, with 3 bases spanning the gap. CDR1 is SGHNT and CDR2 is YYREEE in the germline V gene (reference sequence). The CDR3 has 12 amino acids. The CDR3 reads CASSFENTEAFF. The DNA for the CDR3 is TGTGCCAGCAGCTTTGAGAACACTGAAGCTTTCTTT.

The CDR3 sequence is CSVEGDTPPNYGYTF. CDR3 coding DNA: TGCAGCGTTGAAGGCGACACACCACCTAACTATGGCTACACCTTC. The chain has TRBV29-1 and TRBJ1-2; D uncertain. Germline V gene data show CDR1 as SQVTM and CDR2 as ANQGSEA. The CDR3 spans 15 residues. The V end lost 1 base, the J end lost 0 bases, and 12 bases lay between the germline ends.